This T cell receptor beta chain was retrieved from a study of post-analysis software for immune sequencing data. Study in general: Patients with relapsing-remitting, secondary progressive and progressive-relapsing multiple sclerosis courses were all represented.

Researchers reported that TCR beta cDNA libraries carried unique molecular identifiers. With roughly 0.95 to 11 million T cells as the source, approximately 450,000 cDNA molecules resulted. From the PCR reads, TCRdb called clonotypes with MiXCR, one entry per CDR3 protein. The sample lists 750,000 to 950,000 distinct CDR3 sequences, 53% occurring once. General study results and limits: Samples from one preparation batch, clustered by F measure, grouped strongly together. People with multiple sclerosis had a significantly lower normalized Chao1 diversity than controls did.

As for this clonotype: What it binds is unknown.

The origin of this receptor is a girl aged 5 to 17 with multiple sclerosis. The sample was blood.

The CDR3 sequence is CSARVLSLAGGSITDTQYF. The DNA of the CDR3 is TGCAGTGCTAGAGTTCTGTCGCTAGCGGGGGGCTCCATCACAGATACGCAGTATTTT. V is TRBV20-1 and J is TRBJ2-3; 11 bases line up with TRBD2. The germline gives CDR1 DFQATT, CDR2 SNEGSKA (reference sequence). V shed 1 base and J 2 bases; nucleotides not matched to a gene: 14. The CDR3 sequence is 19 residues long.